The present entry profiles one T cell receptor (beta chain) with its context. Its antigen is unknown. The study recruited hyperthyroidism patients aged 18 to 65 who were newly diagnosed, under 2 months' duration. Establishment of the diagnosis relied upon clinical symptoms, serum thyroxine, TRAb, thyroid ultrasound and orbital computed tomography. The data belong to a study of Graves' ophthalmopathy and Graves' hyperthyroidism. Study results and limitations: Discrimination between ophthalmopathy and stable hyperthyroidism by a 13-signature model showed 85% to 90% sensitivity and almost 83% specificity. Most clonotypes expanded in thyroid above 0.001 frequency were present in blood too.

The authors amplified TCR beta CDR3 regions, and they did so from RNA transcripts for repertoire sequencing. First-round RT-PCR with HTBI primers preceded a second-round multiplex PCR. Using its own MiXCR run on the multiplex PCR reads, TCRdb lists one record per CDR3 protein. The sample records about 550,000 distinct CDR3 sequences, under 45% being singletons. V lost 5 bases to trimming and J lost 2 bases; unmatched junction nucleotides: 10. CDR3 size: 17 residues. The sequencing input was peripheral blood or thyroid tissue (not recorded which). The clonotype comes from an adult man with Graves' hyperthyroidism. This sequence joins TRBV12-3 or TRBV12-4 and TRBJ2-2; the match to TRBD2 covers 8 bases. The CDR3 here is CASSPQWTSPNTGELFF. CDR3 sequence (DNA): TGTGCCAGCAGTCCACAGTGGACTAGCCCAAACACCGGGGAGCTGTTTTTT.